Listed below are T cell receptor beta chains from one sample, sequenced in a study of T cell responses to AZD1222 COVID-19 vaccine. TCRdb's copy holds only in-frame clones and misses some; the assay was immunoSEQ multiplex PCR. The sample shows over 110,000 clones, 90% of them seen only once. Sequenced material: peripheral blood, taken 28 days after the second AZD1222 dose. These receptors all come from an adult who received the AZD1222 COVID-19 vaccine. Both conserved end residues are part of each CDR3. D genes are given only for firm matches. Rows may omit the clone size; those that give it use once, few, many or a size class.

D: NA; V: TRBV11-1; size: once; J: TRBJ2-1; CDR3: CASSLNRDAPYNEQFF; DNA: TGTGCCAGCAGCCTAAACCGGGACGCACCCTACAATGAGCAGTTCTTC
D: NA; V: TRBV7-3; size: few; J: TRBJ2-5; CDR3: CASSPLGVTQETQYF; DNA: TGTGCCAGCAGCCCCCTAGGGGTTACCCAAGAGACCCAGTACTTC
D: NA; V: TRBV6-6; size: NA; J: TRBJ1-1; CDR3: CASSFQRVNTEAFF; DNA: TGTGCCAGCAGTTTCCAGAGGGTGAACACTGAAGCTTTCTTT
D: NA; V: TRBV28; size: NA; J: TRBJ1-1; CDR3: CASRTGHNTEAFF; DNA: TGTGCCAGCAGAACGGGACACAACACTGAAGCTTTCTTT
D: NA; V: TRBV11-2; size: NA; J: TRBJ2-7; CDR3: CASSLVPRTYEQYF; DNA: TGTGCCAGCAGCTTAGTCCCGAGAACCTACGAGCAGTACTTC
D: TRBD2; V: TRBV19; size: NA; J: TRBJ2-5; CDR3: CASSIAGLAGAETQYF; DNA: TGTGCCAGTAGTATAGCGGGACTAGCGGGAGCGGAGACCCAGTACTTC
D: NA; V: TRBV11-2; size: once; J: TRBJ1-1; CDR3: CASSFVGEAFF; DNA: TGTGCCAGCAGCTTTGTCGGGGAAGCTTTCTTT
D: NA; V: TRBV3-1/TRBV3-2; size: NA; J: TRBJ2-3; CDR3: CASSRSQSTRAKDTQYF; DNA: TGTGCCAGCAGCCGATCTCAATCCACCAGGGCAAAAGATACGCAGTATTTT
D: NA; V: TRBV28; size: NA; J: TRBJ1-1; CDR3: CASSFTENTEAFF; DNA: TGTGCCAGCAGTTTTACAGAGAACACTGAAGCTTTCTTT
D: NA; V: TRBV11-2; size: NA; J: TRBJ2-1; CDR3: CASSTTASSYNEQFF; DNA: TGTGCCAGCAGCACCACAGCGAGCTCCTACAATGAGCAGTTCTTC
D: NA; V: TRBV7-8; size: NA; J: TRBJ1-6; CDR3: CASSLGQDRNSPLHF; DNA: TGTGCCAGCAGCTTAGGACAGGATAGGAATTCACCCCTCCACTTT
D: TRBD1; V: TRBV6-5; size: NA; J: TRBJ1-5; CDR3: CASSLGGWEPQHF; DNA: TGTGCCAGCAGTTTAGGGGGCTGGGAGCCCCAGCATTTT
D: NA; V: TRBV7-9; size: NA; J: TRBJ2-2; CDR3: CASSDHSGTNTGELFF; DNA: TGTGCCAGCAGTGATCACTCGGGGACGAACACCGGGGAGCTGTTTTTT
D: TRBD1; V: TRBV6-5; size: once; J: TRBJ1-1; CDR3: CASSRTGDSEAFF; DNA: TGTGCCAGCAGCCGGACAGGGGATTCTGAAGCTTTCTTT
D: NA; V: TRBV5-1; size: NA; J: TRBJ1-3; CDR3: CASSFEGSGNTIYF; DNA: TGCGCCAGCAGCTTTGAGGGCTCTGGAAACACCATATATTTT
D: TRBD1; V: TRBV19; size: once; J: TRBJ1-6; CDR3: CASSITGANSPLHF; DNA: TGTGCCAGTAGTATAACAGGGGCCAATTCACCCCTCCACTTT
D: NA; V: TRBV28; size: NA; J: TRBJ1-4; CDR3: CASKPGRPNEKLFF; DNA: TGTGCCAGCAAACCGGGACGGCCTAATGAAAAACTGTTTTTT
D: TRBD1; V: TRBV5-1; size: NA; J: TRBJ2-3; CDR3: CASRIRDRGAADTQYF; DNA: TGCGCCAGCAGAATACGAGACAGGGGAGCGGCAGATACGCAGTATTTT
D: NA; V: TRBV7-3; size: once; J: TRBJ2-2; CDR3: CASSPREPPNTGELFF; DNA: TGTGCCAGCAGTCCTCGGGAGCCACCGAACACCGGGGAGCTGTTTTTT
D: NA; V: TRBV30; size: NA; J: TRBJ1-6; CDR3: CAWNRENSPLHF; DNA: TGTGCCTGGAACAGGGAAAACTCACCCCTCCACTTT
D: TRBD2; V: TRBV10-2; size: NA; J: TRBJ2-1; CDR3: CATRTSGISFEQFF; DNA: TGCGCCACAAGGACTAGCGGGATTTCCTTCGAGCAGTTCTTC
D: TRBD2; V: TRBV4-3; size: NA; J: TRBJ2-3; CDR3: CASSQVRRGAGDADTQYF; DNA: TGCGCCAGCAGCCAAGTGAGGCGAGGAGCGGGAGATGCAGATACGCAGTATTTT
D: NA; V: TRBV7-6; size: NA; J: TRBJ1-5; CDR3: CASSLGGGINNQPQHF; DNA: TGTGCCAGCAGCTTAGGGGGCGGAATAAACAATCAGCCCCAGCATTTT
D: NA; V: TRBV28; size: NA; J: TRBJ1-2; CDR3: CASSQRARRHGYTF; DNA: TGTGCCAGCAGCCAAAGGGCCAGGAGACATGGCTACACCTTC
D: NA; V: TRBV9; size: NA; J: TRBJ2-7; CDR3: CASSVDDGDYEQYF; DNA: TGTGCCAGCAGCGTAGACGACGGAGACTACGAGCAGTACTTC
D: NA; V: TRBV5-1; size: once; J: TRBJ2-7; CDR3: CASGTGTYYEQYF; DNA: TGCGCCAGCGGGACCGGGACCTACTACGAGCAGTACTTC
D: NA; V: TRBV29-1; size: NA; J: TRBJ1-1; CDR3: CSVAITGFTEAFF; DNA: TGCAGCGTCGCCATTACAGGGTTCACTGAAGCTTTCTTT
D: TRBD1; V: TRBV6-1; size: NA; J: TRBJ1-2; CDR3: CASSEPGQLYGYTF; DNA: TGTGCCAGCAGTGAACCGGGACAGCTCTATGGCTACACCTTC
D: NA; V: TRBV3-1/TRBV3-2; size: few; J: TRBJ1-2; CDR3: CASSQAGRGVGYTF; DNA: TGTGCCAGCAGCCAAGCGGGGAGGGGAGTTGGCTACACCTTC
D: TRBD1; V: TRBV6-2/TRBV6-3; size: NA; J: TRBJ2-1; CDR3: CASSPRTGQAYNEQFF; DNA: TGTGCCAGCAGTCCGAGGACAGGGCAGGCCTACAATGAGCAGTTCTTC
D: NA; V: TRBV14; size: NA; J: TRBJ2-1; CDR3: CASSQATGSNEQFF; DNA: TGTGCCAGCAGCCAAGCTACAGGGAGTAATGAGCAGTTCTTC
D: NA; V: TRBV19; size: NA; J: TRBJ1-1; CDR3: CASKINMNTEAFF; DNA: TGTGCCAGTAAGATAAACATGAACACTGAAGCTTTCTTT
D: TRBD2; V: TRBV9; size: NA; J: TRBJ2-3; CDR3: CASSVATTGTSFTDTQYF; DNA: TGTGCCAGCAGCGTAGCTACCACCGGGACTAGCTTCACAGATACGCAGTATTTT
D: NA; V: TRBV10-3; size: NA; J: TRBJ1-1; CDR3: CAIGGGMNTEAFF; DNA: TGTGCCATCGGTGGGGGCATGAACACTGAAGCTTTCTTT
D: TRBD1; V: TRBV3-1/TRBV3-2; size: few; J: TRBJ1-6; CDR3: CASSQMGITGGRSPLHF; DNA: TGTGCCAGCAGCCAAATGGGGATTACAGGGGGCCGTTCACCCCTCCACTTT
D: NA; V: TRBV7-3; size: NA; J: TRBJ1-1; CDR3: CASSQGAMNTEAFF; DNA: TGTGCCAGCAGCCAGGGAGCCATGAACACTGAAGCTTTCTTT
D: TRBD1; V: TRBV6-2/TRBV6-3; size: NA; J: TRBJ2-1; CDR3: CASSLGLGQGPYNEQFF; DNA: TGTGCCAGCAGCCTGGGGCTGGGACAGGGGCCCTACAATGAGCAGTTCTTC
D: TRBD1; V: TRBV7-9; size: NA; J: TRBJ1-1; CDR3: CASSPKGAGGGTEAFF; DNA: TGTGCCAGCAGCCCGAAGGGGGCGGGAGGGGGCACTGAAGCTTTCTTT
D: NA; V: TRBV7-8; size: NA; J: TRBJ1-4; CDR3: CASSLGRGYEKLFF; DNA: TGTGCCAGCAGCTTAGGACGGGGGTATGAAAAACTGTTTTTT
D: TRBD1; V: TRBV27; size: NA; J: TRBJ1-1; CDR3: CASSARTGNTEAFF; DNA: TGTGCCAGCAGTGCAAGGACAGGGAACACTGAAGCTTTCTTT
D: NA; V: TRBV7-3; size: NA; J: TRBJ2-1; CDR3: CASSDSAYNEQFF; DNA: TGTGCCAGCAGTGACAGCGCCTACAATGAGCAGTTCTTC
D: NA; V: TRBV10-3; size: NA; J: TRBJ1-1; CDR3: CATRVMDGTTEAFF; DNA: TGTGCCACAAGGGTTATGGACGGAACCACCGAAGCTTTCTTT
D: NA; V: TRBV19; size: once; J: TRBJ2-1; CDR3: CASSSIGGRPYNEQFF; DNA: TGTGCCAGTAGCTCTATAGGGGGGAGGCCCTACAATGAGCAGTTCTTC
D: NA; V: TRBV6-6; size: NA; J: TRBJ2-2; CDR3: CASSSNKGQNTGELFF; DNA: TGTGCCAGCAGTTCGAATAAGGGACAGAACACCGGGGAGCTGTTTTTT